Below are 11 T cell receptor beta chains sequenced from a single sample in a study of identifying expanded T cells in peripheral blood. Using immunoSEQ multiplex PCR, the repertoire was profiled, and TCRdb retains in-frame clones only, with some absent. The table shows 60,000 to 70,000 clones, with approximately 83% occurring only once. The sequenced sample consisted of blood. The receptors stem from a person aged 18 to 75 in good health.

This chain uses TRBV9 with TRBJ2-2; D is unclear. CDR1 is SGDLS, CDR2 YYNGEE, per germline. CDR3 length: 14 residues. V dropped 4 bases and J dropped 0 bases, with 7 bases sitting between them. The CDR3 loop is CASSHGANTGELFF. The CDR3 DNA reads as TGTGCCAGCAGCCATGGTGCGAACACCGGGGAGCTGTTTTTT.

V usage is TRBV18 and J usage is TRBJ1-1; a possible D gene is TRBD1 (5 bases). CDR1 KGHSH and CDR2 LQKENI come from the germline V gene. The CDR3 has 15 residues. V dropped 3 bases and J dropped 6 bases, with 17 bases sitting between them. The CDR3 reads CASSPGKRIQAEAFF. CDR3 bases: TGTGCCAGCTCACCCGGAAAACGAATACAGGCTGAAGCTTTCTTT. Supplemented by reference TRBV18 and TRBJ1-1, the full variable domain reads NAGVMQNPRHLVRRRGQEARLRCSPMKGHSHVYWYRQLPEEGLKFMVYLQKENIIDESGMPKERFSAEFPKEGPSILRIQQVVRGDSAAYFCASSPGKRIQAEAFFGQGTRLTVV.

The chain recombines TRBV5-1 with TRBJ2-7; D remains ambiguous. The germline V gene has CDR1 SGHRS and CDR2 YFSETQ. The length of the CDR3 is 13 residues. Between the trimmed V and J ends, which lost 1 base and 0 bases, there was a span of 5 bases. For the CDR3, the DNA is TGCGCCAGCAGCTTGAGGGTCTCCTACGAGCAGTACTTC. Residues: CASSLRVSYEQYF.

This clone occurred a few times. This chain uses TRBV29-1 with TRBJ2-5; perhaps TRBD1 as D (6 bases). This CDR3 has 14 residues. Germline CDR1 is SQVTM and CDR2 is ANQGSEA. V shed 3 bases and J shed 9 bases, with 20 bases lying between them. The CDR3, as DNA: TGCAGCGTTGAGCTGCTAGGGGGAATGCGTTCCCAGTACTTC. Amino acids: CSVELLGGMRSQYF.

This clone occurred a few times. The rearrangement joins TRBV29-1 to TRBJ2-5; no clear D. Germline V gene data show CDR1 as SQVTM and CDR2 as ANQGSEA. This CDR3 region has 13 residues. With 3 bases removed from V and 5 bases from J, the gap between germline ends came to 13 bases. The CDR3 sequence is CSVDLAHVETQYF. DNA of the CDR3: TGCAGCGTTGATCTTGCTCACGTGGAGACCCAGTACTTC. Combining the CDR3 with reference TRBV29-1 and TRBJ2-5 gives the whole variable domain SAVISQKPSRDICQRGTSLTIQCQVDSQVTMMFWYRQQPGQSLTLIATANQGSEATYESGFVIDKFPISRPNLTFSTLTVSNMSPEDSSIYLCSVDLAHVETQYFGPGTRLLVL.

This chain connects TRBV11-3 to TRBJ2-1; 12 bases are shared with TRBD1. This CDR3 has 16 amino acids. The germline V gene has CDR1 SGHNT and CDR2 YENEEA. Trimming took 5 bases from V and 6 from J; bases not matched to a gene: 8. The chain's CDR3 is CASSPPGQGAINEQFF. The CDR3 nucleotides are TGTGCCAGCAGCCCACCGGGACAGGGGGCGATCAATGAGCAGTTCTTC.

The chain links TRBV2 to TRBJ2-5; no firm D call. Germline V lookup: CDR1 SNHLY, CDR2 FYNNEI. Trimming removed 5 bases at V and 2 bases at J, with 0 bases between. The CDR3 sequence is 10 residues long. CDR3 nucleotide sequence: TGTGCCAGCAGTCAAGAGACCCAGTACTTC. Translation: CASSQETQYF.

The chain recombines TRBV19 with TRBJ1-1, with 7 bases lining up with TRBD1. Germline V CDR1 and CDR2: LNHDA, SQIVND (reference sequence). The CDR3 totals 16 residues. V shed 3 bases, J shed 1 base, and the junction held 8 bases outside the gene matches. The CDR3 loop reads CASSIRGGRGNTEAFF. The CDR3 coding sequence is TGTGCCAGTAGTATCAGAGGGGGCCGAGGGAACACTGAAGCTTTCTTT.

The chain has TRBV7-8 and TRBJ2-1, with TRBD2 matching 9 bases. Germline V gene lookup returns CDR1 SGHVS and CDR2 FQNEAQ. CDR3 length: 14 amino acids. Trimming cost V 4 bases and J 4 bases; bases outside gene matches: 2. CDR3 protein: CASSSAGGYNEQFF. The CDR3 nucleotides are TGTGCCAGCAGCTCCGCGGGAGGGTACAATGAGCAGTTCTTC.

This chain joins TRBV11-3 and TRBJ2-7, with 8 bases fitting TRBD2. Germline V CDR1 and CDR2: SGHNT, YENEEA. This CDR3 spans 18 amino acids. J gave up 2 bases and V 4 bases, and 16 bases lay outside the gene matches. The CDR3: CASSCILWLAGLPYEQYF. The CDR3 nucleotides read TGTGCCAGCAGCTGCATCTTATGGCTAGCGGGCTTGCCCTACGAGCAGTACTTC.

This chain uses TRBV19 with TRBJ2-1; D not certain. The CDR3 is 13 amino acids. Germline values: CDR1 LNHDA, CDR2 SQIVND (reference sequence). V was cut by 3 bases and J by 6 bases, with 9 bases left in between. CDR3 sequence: CASSISLANEQFF. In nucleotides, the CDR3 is TGTGCCAGTAGTATTAGCCTTGCCAATGAGCAGTTCTTC. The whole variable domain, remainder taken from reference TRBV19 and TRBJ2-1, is DGGITQSPKYLFRKEGQNVTLSCEQNLNHDAMYWYRQDPGQGLRLIYYSQIVNDFQKGDIAEGYSVSREKKESFPLTVTSAQKNPTAFYLCASSISLANEQFFGPGTRLTVL.